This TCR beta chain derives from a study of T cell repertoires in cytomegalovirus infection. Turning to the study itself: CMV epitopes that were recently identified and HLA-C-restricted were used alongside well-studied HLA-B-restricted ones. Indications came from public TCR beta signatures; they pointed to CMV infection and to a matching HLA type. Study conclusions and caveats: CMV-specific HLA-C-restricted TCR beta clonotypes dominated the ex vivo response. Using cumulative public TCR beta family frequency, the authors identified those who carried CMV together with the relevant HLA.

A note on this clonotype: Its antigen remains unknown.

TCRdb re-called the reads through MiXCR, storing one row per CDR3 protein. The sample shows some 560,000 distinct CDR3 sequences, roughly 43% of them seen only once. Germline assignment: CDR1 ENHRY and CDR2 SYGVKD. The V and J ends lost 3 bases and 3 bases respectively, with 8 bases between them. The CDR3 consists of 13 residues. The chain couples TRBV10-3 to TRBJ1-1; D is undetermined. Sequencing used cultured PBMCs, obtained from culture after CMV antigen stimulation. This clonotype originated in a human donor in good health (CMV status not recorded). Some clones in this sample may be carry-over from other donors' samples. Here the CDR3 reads CAISEGGDTEAFF. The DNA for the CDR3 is TGTGCCATCAGTGAAGGCGGGGACACTGAAGCTTTCTTT.